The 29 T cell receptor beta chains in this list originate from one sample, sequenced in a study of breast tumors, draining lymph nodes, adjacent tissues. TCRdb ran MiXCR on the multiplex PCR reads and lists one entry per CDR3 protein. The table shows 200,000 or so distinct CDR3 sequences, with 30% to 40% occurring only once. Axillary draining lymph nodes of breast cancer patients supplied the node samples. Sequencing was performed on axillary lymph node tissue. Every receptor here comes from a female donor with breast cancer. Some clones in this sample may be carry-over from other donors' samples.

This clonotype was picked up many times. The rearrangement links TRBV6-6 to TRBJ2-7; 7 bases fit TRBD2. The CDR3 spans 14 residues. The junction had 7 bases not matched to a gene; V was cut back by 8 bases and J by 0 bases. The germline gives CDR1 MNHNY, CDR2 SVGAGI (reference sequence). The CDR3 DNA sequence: TGTGCCAGCCAGCGGGACTCGAGCTCCTACGAGCAGTACTTC. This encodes CASQRDSSSYEQYF.

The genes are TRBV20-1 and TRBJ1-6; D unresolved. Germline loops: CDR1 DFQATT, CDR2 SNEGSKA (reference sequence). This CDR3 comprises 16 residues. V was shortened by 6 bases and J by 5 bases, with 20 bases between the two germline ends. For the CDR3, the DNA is TGCAGTGCCCAGACCCTGCGGACCGGGGATAATTCACCCCTCCACTTT. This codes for CSAQTLRTGDNSPLHF.

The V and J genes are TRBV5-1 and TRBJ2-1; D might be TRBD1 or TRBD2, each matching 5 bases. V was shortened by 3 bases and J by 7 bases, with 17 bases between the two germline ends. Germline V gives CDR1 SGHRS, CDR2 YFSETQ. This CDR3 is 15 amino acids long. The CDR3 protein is CASSYTRGESNEQFF. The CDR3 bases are TGCGCCAGCAGCTATACTCGGGGCGAGTCGAATGAGCAGTTCTTC.

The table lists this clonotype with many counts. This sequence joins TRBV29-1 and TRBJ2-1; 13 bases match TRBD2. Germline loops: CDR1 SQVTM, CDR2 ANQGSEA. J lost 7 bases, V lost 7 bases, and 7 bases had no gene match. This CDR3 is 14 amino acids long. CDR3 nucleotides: TGCAGCGCAATAACTAGCGGGAGGGGGAATGAGCAGTTCTTC. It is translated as CSAITSGRGNEQFF.

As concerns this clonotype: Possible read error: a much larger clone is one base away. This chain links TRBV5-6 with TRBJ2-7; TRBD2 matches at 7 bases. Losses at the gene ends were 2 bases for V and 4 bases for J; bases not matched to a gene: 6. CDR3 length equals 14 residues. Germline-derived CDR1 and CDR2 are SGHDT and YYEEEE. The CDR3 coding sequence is TGTGCCAGCAGCTTAGGGACTACTCTGTACGAGCAGTACTTC. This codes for CASSLGTTLYEQYF.

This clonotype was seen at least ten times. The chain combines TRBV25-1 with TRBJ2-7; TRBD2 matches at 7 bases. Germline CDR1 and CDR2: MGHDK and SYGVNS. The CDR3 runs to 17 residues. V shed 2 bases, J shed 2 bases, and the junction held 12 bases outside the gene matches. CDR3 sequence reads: CASSERGRGKGPYEQYF. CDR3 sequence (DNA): TGTGCCAGCAGTGAAAGAGGGAGGGGCAAAGGGCCCTACGAGCAGTACTTC.

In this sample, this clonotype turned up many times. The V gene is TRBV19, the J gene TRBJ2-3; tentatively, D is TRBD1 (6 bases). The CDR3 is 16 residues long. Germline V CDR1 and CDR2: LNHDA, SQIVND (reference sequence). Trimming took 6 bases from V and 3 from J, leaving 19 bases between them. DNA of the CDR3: TGTGCCAGTAGAAAAATTACAGGGAGAGGGACAGATACGCAGTATTTT. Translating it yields CASRKITGRGTDTQYF. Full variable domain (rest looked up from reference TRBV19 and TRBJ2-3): DGGITQSPKYLFRKEGQNVTLSCEQNLNHDAMYWYRQDPGQGLRLIYYSQIVNDFQKGDIAEGYSVSREKKESFPLTVTSAQKNPTAFYLCASRKITGRGTDTQYFGPGTRLTVL.

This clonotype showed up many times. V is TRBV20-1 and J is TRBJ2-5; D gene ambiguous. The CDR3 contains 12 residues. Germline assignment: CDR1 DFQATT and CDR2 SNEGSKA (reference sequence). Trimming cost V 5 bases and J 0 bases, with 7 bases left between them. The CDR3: CSAGLYQETQYF. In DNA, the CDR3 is TGCAGTGCTGGTTTGTACCAAGAGACCCAGTACTTC.

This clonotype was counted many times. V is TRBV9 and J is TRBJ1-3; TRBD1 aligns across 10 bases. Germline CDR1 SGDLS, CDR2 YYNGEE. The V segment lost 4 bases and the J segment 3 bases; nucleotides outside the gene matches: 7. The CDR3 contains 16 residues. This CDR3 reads CASSSRQGASGNTIYF. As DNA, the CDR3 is TGTGCCAGCAGCTCACGACAGGGGGCGAGTGGAAACACCATATATTTT. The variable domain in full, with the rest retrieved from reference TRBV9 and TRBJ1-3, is DSGVTQTPKHLITATGQRVTLRCSPRSGDLSVYWYQQSLDQGLQFLIQYYNGEERAKGNILERFSAQQFPDLHSELNLSSLELGDSALYFCASSSRQGASGNTIYFGEGSWLTVV.

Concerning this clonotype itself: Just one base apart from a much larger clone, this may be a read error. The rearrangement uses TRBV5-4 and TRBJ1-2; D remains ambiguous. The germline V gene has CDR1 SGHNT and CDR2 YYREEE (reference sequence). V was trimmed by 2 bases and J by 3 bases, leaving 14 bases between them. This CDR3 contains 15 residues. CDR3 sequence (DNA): TGTGCCAGCAGCTTAGTCTCCATCCCCGACTATGGCTACACCTTC. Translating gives CASSLVSIPDYGYTF.

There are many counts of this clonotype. This chain's CDR3 is CSAREALASSPLHF. The DNA for the CDR3 is TGCAGTGCTAGAGAGGCCCTCGCGAGTTCACCCCTCCACTTT. V is TRBV20-1 and J is TRBJ1-6; no firm D call. Trimming took 0 bases from V and 9 from J, leaving 12 bases between them. The CDR3 is 14 residues long. Germline CDR1 reads DFQATT; CDR2 reads SNEGSKA (reference sequence).

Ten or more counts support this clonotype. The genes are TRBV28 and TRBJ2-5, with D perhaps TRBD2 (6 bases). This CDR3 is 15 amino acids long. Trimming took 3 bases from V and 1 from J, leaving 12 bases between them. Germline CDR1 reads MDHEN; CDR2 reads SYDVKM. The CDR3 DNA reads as TGTGCCAGCAGTTTTCCGGGGGACGTCCAAGAGACCCAGTACTTC. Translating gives CASSFPGDVQETQYF.

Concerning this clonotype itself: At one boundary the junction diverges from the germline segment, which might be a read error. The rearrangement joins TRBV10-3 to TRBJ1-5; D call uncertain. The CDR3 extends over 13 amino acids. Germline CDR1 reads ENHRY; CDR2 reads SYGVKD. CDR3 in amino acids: CTTRPESSQPQHF. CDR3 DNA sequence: TGTACCACCAGGCCAGAAAGCAGTCAGCCCCAGCATTTT.

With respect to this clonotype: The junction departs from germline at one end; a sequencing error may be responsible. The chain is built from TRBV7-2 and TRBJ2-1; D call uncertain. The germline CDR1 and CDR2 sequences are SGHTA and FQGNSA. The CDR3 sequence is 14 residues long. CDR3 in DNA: TGTGCCAGCAGCTTCAGAAGTAGTCTAAATGAGCGGTTCTTC. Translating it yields CASSFRSSLNERFF.

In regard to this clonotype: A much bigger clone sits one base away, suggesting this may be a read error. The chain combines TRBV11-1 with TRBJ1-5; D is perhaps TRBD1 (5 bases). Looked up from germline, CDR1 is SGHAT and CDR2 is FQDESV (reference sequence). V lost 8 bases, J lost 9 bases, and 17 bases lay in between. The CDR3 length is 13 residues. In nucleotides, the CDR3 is TGTGCCAGCGGCGCCCTTCCGGGGCGGCCCCAGCATTTT. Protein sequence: CASGALPGRPQHF.

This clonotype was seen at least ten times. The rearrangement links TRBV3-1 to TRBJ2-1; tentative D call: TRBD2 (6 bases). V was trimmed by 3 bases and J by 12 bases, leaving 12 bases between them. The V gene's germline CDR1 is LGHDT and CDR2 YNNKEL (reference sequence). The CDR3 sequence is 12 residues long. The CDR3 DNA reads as TGTGCCAGCAGCCAGTTGGCCGGGAGGCAGTTCTTC. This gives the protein CASSQLAGRQFF.

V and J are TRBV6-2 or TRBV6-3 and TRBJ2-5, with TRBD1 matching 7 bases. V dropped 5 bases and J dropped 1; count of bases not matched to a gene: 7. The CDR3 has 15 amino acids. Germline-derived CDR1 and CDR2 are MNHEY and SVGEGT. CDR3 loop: CASSHPYRGQETQYF. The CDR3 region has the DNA TGTGCCAGCAGTCACCCTTACAGGGGCCAAGAGACCCAGTACTTC.

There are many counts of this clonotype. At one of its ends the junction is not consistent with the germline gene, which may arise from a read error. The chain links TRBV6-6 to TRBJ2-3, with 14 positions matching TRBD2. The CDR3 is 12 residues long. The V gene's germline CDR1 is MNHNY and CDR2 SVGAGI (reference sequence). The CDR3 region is CASSGPGLAGEF. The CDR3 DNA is TGTGCCAGCAGTGGGCCGGGACTAGCGGGGGAATTT.

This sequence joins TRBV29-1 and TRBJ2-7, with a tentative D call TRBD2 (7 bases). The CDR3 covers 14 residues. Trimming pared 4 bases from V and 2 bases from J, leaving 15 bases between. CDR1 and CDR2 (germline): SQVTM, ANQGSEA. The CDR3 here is CSVVGGGAPYEQYF. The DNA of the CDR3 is TGCAGCGTTGTGGGGGGGGGCGCCCCCTACGAGCAGTACTTC.

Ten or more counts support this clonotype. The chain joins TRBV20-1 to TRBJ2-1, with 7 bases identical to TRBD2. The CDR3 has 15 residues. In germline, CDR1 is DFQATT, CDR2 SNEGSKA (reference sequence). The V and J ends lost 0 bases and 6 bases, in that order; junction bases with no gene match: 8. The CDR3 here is CSAREASGSSNEQFF. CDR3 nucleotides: TGCAGTGCTAGAGAGGCTAGCGGTTCCAGCAATGAGCAGTTCTTC.

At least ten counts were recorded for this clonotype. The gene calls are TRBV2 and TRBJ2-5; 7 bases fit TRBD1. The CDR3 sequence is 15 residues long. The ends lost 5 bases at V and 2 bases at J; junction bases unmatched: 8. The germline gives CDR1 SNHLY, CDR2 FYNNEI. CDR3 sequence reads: CASSIRTGAQETQYF. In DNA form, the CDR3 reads TGTGCCAGCAGTATACGCACAGGGGCGCAAGAGACCCAGTACTTC.

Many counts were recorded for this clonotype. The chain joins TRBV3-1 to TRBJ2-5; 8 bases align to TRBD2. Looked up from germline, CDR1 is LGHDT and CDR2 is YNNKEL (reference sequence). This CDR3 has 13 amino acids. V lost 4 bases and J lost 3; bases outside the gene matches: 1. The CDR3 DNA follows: TGTGCCAGCAGCCGTAGCGGGGAAGAGACCCAGTACTTC. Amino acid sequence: CASSRSGEETQYF.

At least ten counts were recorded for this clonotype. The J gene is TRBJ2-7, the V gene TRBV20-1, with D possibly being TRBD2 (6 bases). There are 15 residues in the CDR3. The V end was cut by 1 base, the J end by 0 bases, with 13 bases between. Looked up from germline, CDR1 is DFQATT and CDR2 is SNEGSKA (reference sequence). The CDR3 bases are TGCAGTGCTAGAGCCGGGACTTCAAGCTCCTACGAGCAGTACTTC. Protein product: CSARAGTSSSYEQYF.

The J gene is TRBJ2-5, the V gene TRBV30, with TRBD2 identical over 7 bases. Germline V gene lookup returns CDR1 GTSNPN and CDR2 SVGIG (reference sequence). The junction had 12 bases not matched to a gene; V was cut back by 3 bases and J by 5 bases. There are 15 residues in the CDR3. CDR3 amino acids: CAWSQAGNNWETQYF. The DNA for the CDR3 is TGTGCCTGGAGCCAAGCGGGGAACAATTGGGAGACCCAGTACTTC.

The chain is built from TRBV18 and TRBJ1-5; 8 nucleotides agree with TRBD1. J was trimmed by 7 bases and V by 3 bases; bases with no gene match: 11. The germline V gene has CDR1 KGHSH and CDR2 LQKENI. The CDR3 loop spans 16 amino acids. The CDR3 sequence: CASSPTLTGGRQPQHF. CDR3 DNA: TGTGCCAGCTCACCCACCCTAACAGGGGGGAGACAGCCCCAGCATTTT. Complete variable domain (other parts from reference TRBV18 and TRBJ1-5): NAGVMQNPRHLVRRRGQEARLRCSPMKGHSHVYWYRQLPEEGLKFMVYLQKENIIDESGMPKERFSAEFPKEGPSILRIQQVVRGDSAAYFCASSPTLTGGRQPQHFGDGTRLSIL.

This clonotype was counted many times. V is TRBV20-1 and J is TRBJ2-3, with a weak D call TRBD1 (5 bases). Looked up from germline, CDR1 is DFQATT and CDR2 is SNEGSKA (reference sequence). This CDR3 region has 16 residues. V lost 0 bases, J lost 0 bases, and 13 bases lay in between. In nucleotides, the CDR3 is TGCAGTGCTAGAGATGGGGCCAGGAGTAGCACAGATACGCAGTATTTT. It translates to CSARDGARSSTDTQYF.

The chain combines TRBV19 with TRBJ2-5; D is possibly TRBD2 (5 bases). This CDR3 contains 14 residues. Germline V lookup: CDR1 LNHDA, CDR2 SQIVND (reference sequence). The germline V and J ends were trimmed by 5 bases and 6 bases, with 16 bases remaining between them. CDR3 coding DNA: TGTGCCAGTAGTGTCGGGGATAGCCAGAAGACCCAGTACTTC. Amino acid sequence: CASSVGDSQKTQYF.

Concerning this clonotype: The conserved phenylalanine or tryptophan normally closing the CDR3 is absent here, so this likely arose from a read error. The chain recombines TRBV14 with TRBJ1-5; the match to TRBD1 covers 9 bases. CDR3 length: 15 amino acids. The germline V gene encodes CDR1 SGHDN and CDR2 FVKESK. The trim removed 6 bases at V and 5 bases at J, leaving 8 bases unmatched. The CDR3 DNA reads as TGTGCCAGCAGAGATACCGGGACAGGGCATCAGCCCCAGCATCTT. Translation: CASRDTGTGHQPQHL.

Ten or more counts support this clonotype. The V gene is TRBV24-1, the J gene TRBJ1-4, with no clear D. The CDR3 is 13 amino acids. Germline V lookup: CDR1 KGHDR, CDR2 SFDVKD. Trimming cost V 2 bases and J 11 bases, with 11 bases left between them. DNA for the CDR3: TGTGCCACCAGTGATTATAACTCGGGGAAACTGTTTTTT. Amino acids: CATSDYNSGKLFF.